A single sample is the source of the 32 T cell receptor beta chains below, sequenced in a study of CD8 T cells in Susac syndrome. A quantity of about 0.5 to 1 ug RNA underwent reverse transcription using random hexamers. TCRdb reprocessed the immunoSEQ multiplex PCR reads with MiXCR, giving one entry per CDR3 protein. The sample consists of under 200,000 distinct CDR3 sequences, approximately 95% of them appearing once. The sample taken for sequencing was CD4+ T cells from PBMCs. The origin of the receptors is a human donor with Susac syndrome.

V gene TRBV28 combines with J gene TRBJ2-3; D is unresolved. V shed 1 base and J shed 1 base, with 15 bases lying between them. Germline CDR1 MDHEN, CDR2 SYDVKM. The CDR3 covers 17 residues. This chain's CDR3 is CASSLSGAGHRTDTQYF. The CDR3 DNA reads as TGTGCCAGCAGTTTATCCGGTGCTGGGCACCGCACAGATACGCAGTATTTT.

The chain is built from TRBV28 and TRBJ1-2; 10 nucleotides line up with TRBD1. CDR3 size: 15 residues. V lost 7 bases, J lost 3 bases, and 8 bases stayed unmatched. Germline V gene data show CDR1 as MDHEN and CDR2 as SYDVKM. For the CDR3, the DNA is TGTGCCAGCATCAAGGGGGGGACAGGGGACTATGGCTACACCTTC. Protein sequence: CASIKGGTGDYGYTF.

The chain recombines TRBV18 with TRBJ2-3, with 7 bases lining up with TRBD2. The V segment lost 1 base and the J segment 4 bases; nucleotides outside the gene matches: 8. The V gene's germline CDR1 is KGHSH and CDR2 LQKENI. This CDR3 region has 16 residues. CDR3 DNA sequence: TGTGCCAGCTCACCACTCCGGGACTACCGGGCAGATACGCAGTATTTT. As protein: CASSPLRDYRADTQYF.

The gene calls are TRBV7-9 and TRBJ1-3; TRBD1 agrees at 8 bases. Germline V gene lookup returns CDR1 SEHNR and CDR2 FQNEAQ (reference sequence). V trimming: 3 bases; J trimming: 6 bases; junction bases outside the gene matches: 4. This CDR3 is 14 amino acids long. The CDR3 region is CASSFGQGSNTIYF. DNA for the CDR3: TGTGCCAGCAGCTTCGGACAGGGATCAAACACCATATATTTT.

V usage is TRBV27 and J usage is TRBJ2-3; 10 bases are shared with TRBD2. The CDR3 is 18 residues long. CDR1 is MNHEY, CDR2 SMNVEV, per germline (reference sequence). The J segment lost 1 base and the V segment lost 3 bases, leaving 10 bases of the junction unmatched. CDR3 region: CASSFMASGRSGTDTQYF. Here the CDR3 DNA reads TGTGCCAGCAGTTTTATGGCTAGCGGGAGATCAGGCACAGATACGCAGTATTTT.

The genes are TRBV15 and TRBJ1-5; TRBD1 aligns across 9 bases. The CDR3 is made up of 15 amino acids. Losses at the gene ends were 3 bases for V and 4 bases for J; bases not matched to a gene: 4. From germline, CDR1 is LNHNV and CDR2 YYDKDF (reference sequence). Here the CDR3 DNA reads TGTGCCACCAGCAGTGCAGGGACAGGGAATCAGCCCCAGCATTTT. As protein: CATSSAGTGNQPQHF.

This chain connects TRBV7-3 to TRBJ2-5; 8 nucleotides align to TRBD1. The germline gives CDR1 SGHTA, CDR2 FQGTGA. The CDR3 sequence is 16 residues long. V dropped 5 bases and J dropped 5; count of bases not matched to a gene: 13. As DNA, the CDR3 is TGTGCCAGCAGCGTTACCGGGACAGGAGGAGGGGAGACCCAGTACTTC. Amino acid sequence: CASSVTGTGGGETQYF.

This clonotype appeared once. The chain recombines TRBV7-9 with TRBJ1-1, with TRBD1 identical over 9 bases. This CDR3 is built from 15 residues. J was trimmed by 2 bases and V by 5 bases; bases with no gene match: 6. The V gene's germline CDR1 is SEHNR and CDR2 FQNEAQ (reference sequence). The CDR3 DNA follows: TGTGCCAGCAGCCCTCCGGGACAGGGAAACACTGAAGCTTTCTTT. This encodes CASSPPGQGNTEAFF.

CDR3 nucleotide sequence: TGTGCCAGCAGCAATACGGGTCTAACCCAGTACTTC. Amino acids: CASSNTGLTQYF. The chain uses TRBV21-1 and TRBJ2-5; TRBD2, as called in the table, went unchecked against the DNA. TRBV21-1 is labeled a pseudogene. CDR3 length equals 12 residues.

This chain joins TRBV7-2 and TRBJ1-5, with D uncertain. The CDR3 totals 18 residues. V was shortened by 0 bases and J by 3 bases, with 18 bases between the two germline ends. CDR1 and CDR2 from the germline V gene are SGHTA and FQGNSA. The CDR3 loop reads CASSLAGPGREPNQPQHF. As DNA, the CDR3 is TGTGCCAGCAGCTTAGCGGGTCCGGGGAGGGAACCCAATCAGCCCCAGCATTTT.

J is TRBJ2-2 and V is TRBV30, with TRBD2 identical over 7 bases. The CDR3 runs to 15 residues. Trimming cost V 7 bases and J 2 bases; bases outside gene matches: 10. Germline assignment: CDR1 GTSNPN and CDR2 SVGIG (reference sequence). The CDR3 loop reads CASSLGGRNTGELFF. The CDR3 coding sequence is TGTGCCTCCTCCCTCGGCGGGAGAAACACCGGGGAGCTGTTTTTT.

The CDR3 nucleotides are TGTGCCAGCAGCCCCCCGGTTGGCTCTGGAAACACCATATATTTT. Translation: CASSPPVGSGNTIYF. The chain combines TRBV7-2 with TRBJ1-3; D remains ambiguous. CDR3 length equals 15 residues. Trimming stripped 5 bases from V and 0 bases from J, with 11 bases between. CDR1 and CDR2 from the germline V gene are SGHTA and FQGNSA.

V gene TRBV20-1 combines with J gene TRBJ2-7; either TRBD1 or TRBD2 may supply D (5 bases each). Germline V gives CDR1 DFQATT, CDR2 SNEGSKA (reference sequence). Trimming took 6 bases from V and 2 from J, leaving 14 bases between them. The CDR3 is 13 amino acids. Here the CDR3 DNA reads TGCAGTGCGCACCGGGACGGCGCCTACGAGCAGTACTTC. Its translation is CSAHRDGAYEQYF.

The CDR3 DNA reads TGTGCCAGCAGCCCGGATAGGGGGTCCTACGAGCAGTACTTC. This gives the protein CASSPDRGSYEQYF. J is TRBJ2-7 and V is TRBV7-6; maybe TRBD1 (6 bases). Germline V gives CDR1 SGHVS, CDR2 FNYEAQ. CDR3 size: 14 residues. The V end lost 5 bases, the J end lost 1 base, and 12 bases lay between the germline ends.

The gene calls are TRBV4-2 and TRBJ1-2; D may be TRBD1 (5 bases). Germline CDR1 LGHNA, CDR2 YNFKEQ. V shed 6 bases and J shed 0 bases, with 11 bases lying between them. The CDR3 is 14 residues long. The CDR3 DNA reads as TGTGCCAGCAGTGAAGGGGCCCCTAACTATGGCTACACCTTC. Encoded protein: CASSEGAPNYGYTF.

This CDR3 is CASSSPVVAEHSYEQYF. The CDR3 nucleotides read TGTGCCAGCAGCTCGCCTGTAGTAGCGGAGCACTCCTACGAGCAGTACTTC. The chain joins TRBV7-2 to TRBJ2-7; possible D gene TRBD2, 6 bases. Germline V gene sequence: CDR1 SGHTA, CDR2 FQGNSA. V lost 4 bases and J lost 0, with 19 bases in between. The length of the CDR3 is 17 residues. Full variable domain (missing parts from reference TRBV7-2 and TRBJ2-7): GAGVSQSPSNKVTEKGKDVELRCDPISGHTALYWYRQSLGQGLEFLIYFQGNSAPDKSGLPSDRFSAERTGGSVSTLTIQRTQQEDSAVYLCASSSPVVAEHSYEQYFGPGTRLTVT.

V is TRBV28 and J is TRBJ2-5; TRBD1 matches at 10 bases. CDR3 length: 15 amino acids. Germline V gene sequence: CDR1 MDHEN, CDR2 SYDVKM. Unmatched junction bases numbered 5, after V lost 3 bases and J lost 4 bases. Here the CDR3 DNA reads TGTGCCAGCAGTTTTAGACAGGGGGCGAGAGAGACCCAGTACTTC. Translating gives CASSFRQGARETQYF.

This chain links TRBV6-1 with TRBJ2-1, with 9 bases that match TRBD2. Germline V gene data show CDR1 as MNHNS and CDR2 as SASEGT. The length of the CDR3 is 17 residues. The ends lost 3 bases at V and 0 bases at J; junction bases unmatched: 6. The CDR3, as DNA: TGTGCCAGCAGTGAGATGGCGGGGGGGCGCTCCTACAATGAGCAGTTCTTC. This gives the protein CASSEMAGGRSYNEQFF.

This sequence joins TRBV6-6 and TRBJ1-5; TRBD1 aligns across 9 bases. CDR1 is MNHNY, CDR2 SVGAGI, per germline (reference sequence). The CDR3 extends over 15 amino acids. V lost 5 bases, J lost 5 bases, and 7 bases stayed unmatched. The CDR3 region has the DNA TGTGCCAGCAGTCCGTGGCGACAGGGGGATCAGCCCCAGCATTTT. Translation: CASSPWRQGDQPQHF.

The rearrangement uses TRBV29-1 and TRBJ1-1, with D maybe TRBD1 (5 bases). Looked up from germline, CDR1 is SQVTM and CDR2 is ANQGSEA. The CDR3 has 13 residues. V lost 7 bases and J 0 bases, leaving 12 bases between the germline ends. CDR3: CSGAAGLNTEAFF. In DNA, the CDR3 is TGCAGCGGGGCGGCAGGGTTGAACACTGAAGCTTTCTTT.

The chain couples TRBV24-1 to TRBJ2-1, with 10 bases lining up with TRBD2. Germline V gene data show CDR1 as KGHDR and CDR2 as SFDVKD. CDR3 size: 17 residues. The V gene end was trimmed by 3 bases and the J gene end by 7 bases; junction bases not matched to a gene: 11. In nucleotides, the CDR3 is TGTGCCACCAGTGATCCTGTCCTAGCGGGAGCTCCGAATGAGCAGTTCTTC. The encoded protein is CATSDPVLAGAPNEQFF.

V usage is TRBV29-1 and J usage is TRBJ2-2, with D unclear. Germline values: CDR1 SQVTM, CDR2 ANQGSEA. CDR3 length equals 14 residues. V lost 5 bases, J lost 0 bases, and 10 bases lay in between. The CDR3 coding sequence is TGCAGCGTTCTCGGGTCTGCGAACACCGGGGAGCTGTTTTTT. Encoded protein: CSVLGSANTGELFF.

This chain links TRBV20-1 with TRBJ2-1, with D uncertain. The germline CDR1 and CDR2 sequences are DFQATT and SNEGSKA (reference sequence). Trimming took off 4 bases at V and 4 bases at J, with 2 bases between the two ends. The CDR3 has 10 amino acids. The CDR3 region is CSATYNEQFF. The CDR3 bases are TGCAGTGCTACGTACAATGAGCAGTTCTTC.

This chain connects TRBV20-1 to TRBJ1-2, with D unresolved. Germline V gene sequence: CDR1 DFQATT, CDR2 SNEGSKA (reference sequence). V was shortened by 1 base and J by 8 bases, with 17 bases between the two germline ends. This CDR3 spans 14 amino acids. CDR3 in amino acids: CSARVWASRGGYTF. The CDR3 nucleotides are TGCAGTGCTAGAGTATGGGCCAGCCGGGGAGGCTACACCTTC.

The J gene is TRBJ2-5, the V gene TRBV20-1, with TRBD1 matching over 9 bases. This CDR3 contains 15 residues. Germline CDR1 DFQATT, CDR2 SNEGSKA (reference sequence). V gave up 0 bases and J gave up 5 bases; unmatched junction bases: 7. This chain's CDR3 is CSARDGGQGGETQYF. The CDR3 bases are TGCAGTGCTAGAGATGGGGGACAGGGAGGGGAGACCCAGTACTTC.

Only one count was recorded for this clonotype. The chain recombines TRBV6-2 or TRBV6-3 with TRBJ1-5, with a possible D match to TRBD1 (6 bases). The CDR3 is 13 residues long. V was trimmed by 11 bases and J by 3 bases, leaving 14 bases between them. Germline V CDR1 and CDR2: MNHEY, SVGEGT. The CDR3 region is CAEGDGVNQPQHF. The CDR3 DNA reads as TGTGCCGAGGGGGACGGGGTCAATCAGCCCCAGCATTTT.

This chain uses TRBV7-2 with TRBJ1-4, with D unresolved. V was clipped by 3 bases and J by 7 bases, with 6 bases between them. This CDR3 contains 12 residues. Germline-derived CDR1 and CDR2 are SGHTA and FQGNSA. The CDR3 coding sequence is TGTGCCAGCAGCTTCCCGAGTGAAAAACTGTTTTTT. Translated, it gives CASSFPSEKLFF. Drawing the rest from reference TRBV7-2 and TRBJ1-4, the complete variable domain is GAGVSQSPSNKVTEKGKDVELRCDPISGHTALYWYRQSLGQGLEFLIYFQGNSAPDKSGLPSDRFSAERTGGSVSTLTIQRTQQEDSAVYLCASSFPSEKLFFGSGTQLSVL.

The CDR3 protein is CASSYSEGTDTQYF. CDR3 DNA: TGTGCCAGCAGTTACTCGGAGGGGACAGATACGCAGTATTTT. The chain joins TRBV6-5 to TRBJ2-3; a weak D match, TRBD2 (6 bases). The CDR3 sequence is 14 residues long. The V and J ends lost 0 bases and 3 bases respectively, with 7 bases between them. Per the germline V gene, CDR1 is MNHEY and CDR2 is SVGAGI.

This clonotype was detected only once. The J gene is TRBJ1-4, the V gene TRBV30; TRBD1 agrees at 8 bases. CDR3 length: 14 amino acids. Germline V gives CDR1 GTSNPN, CDR2 SVGIG (reference sequence). V shed 7 bases and J 5 bases; nucleotides not matched to a gene: 9. The CDR3 DNA reads TGTGCCTCAGATAGGACAGGGTTGAATGAAAAACTGTTTTTT. Translated, it gives CASDRTGLNEKLFF. The full variable domain, its missing parts supplied by reference TRBV30 and TRBJ1-4, is SQTIHQWPATLVQPVGSPLSLECTVEGTSNPNLYWYRQAAGRGLQLLFYSVGIGQISSEVPQNLSASRPQDRQFILSSKKLLLSDSGFYLCASDRTGLNEKLFFGSGTQLSVL.

V gene TRBV19 combines with J gene TRBJ1-2; 9 positions agree with TRBD1. This CDR3 contains 14 residues. V shed 10 bases and J 3 bases; nucleotides not matched to a gene: 9. The germline CDR1 and CDR2 sequences are LNHDA and SQIVND (reference sequence). The CDR3 loop reads CATRQGGFDYGYTF. The CDR3, as DNA: TGTGCCACCCGACAGGGGGGGTTTGACTATGGCTACACCTTC.

The chain carries TRBV12-3 or TRBV12-4 and TRBJ2-1; TRBD1 agrees at 10 bases. This CDR3 comprises 14 residues. The ends lost 4 bases at V and 5 bases at J; junction bases unmatched: 2. The CDR3 coding sequence is TGTGCCAGCAGTTCCGGGACAGGGGACAATGAGCAGTTCTTC. Its translation is CASSSGTGDNEQFF.

V and J are TRBV30 and TRBJ1-3; tentative D call: TRBD1 (5 bases). The CDR3 has 13 amino acids. Trimming cost V 3 bases and J 4 bases, with 10 bases left between them. Germline CDR1 is GTSNPN and CDR2 is SVGIG (reference sequence). In nucleotides, the CDR3 is TGTGCCTGGAGCGGGGACTGGGGAAACACCATATATTTT. Protein product: CAWSGDWGNTIYF.